This TCR beta chain emerged from a study of response to subunit inactivated influenza vaccine. Germline V gene data show CDR1 as ENHRY and CDR2 as SYGVKD. The CDR3 runs 15 residues. V gave up 4 bases and J gave up 3 bases, with 15 bases separating them. Whole-study results and caveats: Authors suggested that a seasonal influenza vaccination recruits few new T cells each time.

In regard to this clonotype: The antigen remains undetermined.

TCRdb re-analysed the RT-PCR reads in MiXCR, keeping a single row per CDR3 protein. The sample lists 450,000 to 600,000 distinct CDR3 sequences, more than 7% seen once, with around 14% in the top ten. The chain is built from TRBV10-3 and TRBJ1-2; TRBD1 is a possible D gene (6 bases). This receptor was identified in a man aged 45-69 years who received an inactivated influenza vaccine. The sample in question was PBMCs from blood, obtained about 23 months after vaccination. Here the CDR3 DNA reads TGTGCCATCAGTGGGGGGGCGGATCAGGACTATGGCTACACCTTC. Encoded protein: CAISGGADQDYGYTF.